This T cell receptor beta chain comes out of a study of T cell responses to AZD1222 COVID-19 vaccine. TCRdb's copy holds only in-frame clones and misses some; the assay was immunoSEQ multiplex PCR. The repertoire includes around 52,000 clones, around 85% of them detected once, and approximately 15% sits in the top ten. The V gene end was trimmed by 2 bases and the J gene end by 0 bases; junction bases not matched to a gene: 2. CDR1 MNHEY and CDR2 SMNVEV come from the germline V gene (reference sequence). The CDR3 loop spans 15 amino acids. Worth noting for this clone: Antigen specificity is unknown.

Study conclusions and caveats: Baseline seropositives among AZD1222 recipients totaled only 6 or 7. Among vaccine-associated CD4 TCRs, coverage spanned spike, with dominance at 160-218 and 743-854. A mostly white British donor set with more females was recruited, and clonal diversity was possibly underestimated. After the peak T cell response, and only then, were repertoires sampled.

V usage is TRBV27 and J usage is TRBJ2-3, with 7 bases fitting TRBD2. The TCR sequence derives from an adult in good health. Here the sequenced sample was peripheral blood, taken on day 0 of AZD1222 vaccination. The chain's CDR3 is CASSLGLVSTDTQYF. The DNA of the CDR3 is TGTGCCAGCAGTTTAGGACTAGTTAGCACAGATACGCAGTATTTT.